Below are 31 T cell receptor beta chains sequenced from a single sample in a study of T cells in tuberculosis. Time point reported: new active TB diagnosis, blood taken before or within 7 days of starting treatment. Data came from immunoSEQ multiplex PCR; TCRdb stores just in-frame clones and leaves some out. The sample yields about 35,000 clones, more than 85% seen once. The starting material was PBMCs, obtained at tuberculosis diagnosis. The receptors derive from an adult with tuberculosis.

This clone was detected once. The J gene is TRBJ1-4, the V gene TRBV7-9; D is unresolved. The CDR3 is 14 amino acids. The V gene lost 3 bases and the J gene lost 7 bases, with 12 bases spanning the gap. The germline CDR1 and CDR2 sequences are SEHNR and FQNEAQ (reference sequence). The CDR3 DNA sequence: TGTGCCAGCAGCTTCGAGATGGCGGGTGAAAAACTGTTTTTT. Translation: CASSFEMAGEKLFF.

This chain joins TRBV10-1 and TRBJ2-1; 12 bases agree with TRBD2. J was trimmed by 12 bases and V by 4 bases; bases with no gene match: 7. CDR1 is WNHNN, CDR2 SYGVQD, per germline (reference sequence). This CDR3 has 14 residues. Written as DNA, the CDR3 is TGCGCCAGCAGTGGGCTAGCGGGAGGGCCTGGGCAGTTCTTC. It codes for CASSGLAGGPGQFF.

The CDR3 sequence: CASSPPRQYNEQFF. The CDR3 DNA reads TGTGCCAGCTCACCACCCAGGCAGTACAATGAGCAGTTCTTC. The chain is built from TRBV18 and TRBJ2-1; D is unresolved. Germline lookup yields CDR1 KGHSH and CDR2 LQKENI. V gave up 0 bases and J gave up 4 bases, with 7 bases separating them. The CDR3 is made up of 14 amino acids.

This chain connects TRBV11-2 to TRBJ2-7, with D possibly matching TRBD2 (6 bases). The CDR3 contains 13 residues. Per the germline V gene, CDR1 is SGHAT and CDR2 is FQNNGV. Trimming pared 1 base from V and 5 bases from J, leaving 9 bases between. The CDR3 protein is CASSLGGIDEQYF. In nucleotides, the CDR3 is TGTGCCAGCAGCTTAGGCGGGATCGACGAGCAGTACTTC.

The CDR3, as DNA: TGTGCCATCAGTGTGACTAGCGGGACCGGGAATGAGCAGTTCTTC. It encodes CAISVTSGTGNEQFF. The V gene is TRBV10-3, the J gene TRBJ2-1; 11 bases match TRBD2. Germline-derived CDR1 and CDR2 are ENHRY and SYGVKD. J was trimmed by 7 bases and V by 4 bases; bases with no gene match: 6. The CDR3 runs to 15 residues.

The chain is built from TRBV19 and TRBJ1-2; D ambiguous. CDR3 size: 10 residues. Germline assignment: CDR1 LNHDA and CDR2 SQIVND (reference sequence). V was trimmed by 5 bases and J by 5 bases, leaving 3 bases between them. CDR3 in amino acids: CASSRYGYTF. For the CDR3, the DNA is TGTGCCAGTAGTCGGTATGGCTACACCTTC.

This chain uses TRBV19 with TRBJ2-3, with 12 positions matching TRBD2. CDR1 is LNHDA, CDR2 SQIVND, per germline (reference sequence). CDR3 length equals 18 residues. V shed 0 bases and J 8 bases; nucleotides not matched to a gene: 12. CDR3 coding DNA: TGTGCCAGTAGTATAGATCCGCCTAGCGGGAGGGCTGCAGGTACGCAGTATTTT. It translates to CASSIDPPSGRAAGTQYF.

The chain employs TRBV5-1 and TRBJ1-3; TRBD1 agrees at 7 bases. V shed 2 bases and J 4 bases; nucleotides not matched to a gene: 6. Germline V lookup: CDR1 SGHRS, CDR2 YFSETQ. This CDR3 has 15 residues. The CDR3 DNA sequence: TGCGCCAGCAGCTTTACAGGGGTTGGGGGAAACACCATATATTTT. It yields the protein CASSFTGVGGNTIYF.

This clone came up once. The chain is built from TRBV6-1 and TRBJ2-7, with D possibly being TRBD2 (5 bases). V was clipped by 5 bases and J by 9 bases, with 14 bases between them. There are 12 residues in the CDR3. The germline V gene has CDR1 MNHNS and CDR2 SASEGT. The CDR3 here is CASSPLGERQYF. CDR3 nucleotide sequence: TGTGCCAGCAGTCCACTAGGTGAGAGGCAGTACTTC.

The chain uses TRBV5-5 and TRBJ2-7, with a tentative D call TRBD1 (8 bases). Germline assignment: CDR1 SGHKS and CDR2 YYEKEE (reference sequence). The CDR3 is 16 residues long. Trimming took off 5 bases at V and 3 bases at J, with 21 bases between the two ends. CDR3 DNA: TGTGCCAGCAGGCCTGGCGGGGGACAGGACATCTACGAGCAGTACTTC. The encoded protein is CASRPGGGQDIYEQYF.

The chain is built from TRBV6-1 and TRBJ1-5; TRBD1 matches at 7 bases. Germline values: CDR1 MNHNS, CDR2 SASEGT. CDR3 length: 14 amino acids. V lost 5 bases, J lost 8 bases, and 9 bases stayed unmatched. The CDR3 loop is CASSPDREWEPQHF. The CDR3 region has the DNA TGTGCCAGCAGTCCTGACAGGGAATGGGAGCCCCAGCATTTT.

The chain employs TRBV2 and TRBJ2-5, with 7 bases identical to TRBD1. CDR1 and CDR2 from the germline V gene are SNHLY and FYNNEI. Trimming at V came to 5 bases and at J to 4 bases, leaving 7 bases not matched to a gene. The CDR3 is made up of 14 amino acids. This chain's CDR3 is CASSLTGLGETQYF. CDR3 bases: TGTGCCAGCAGTCTGACAGGGTTGGGAGAGACCCAGTACTTC.

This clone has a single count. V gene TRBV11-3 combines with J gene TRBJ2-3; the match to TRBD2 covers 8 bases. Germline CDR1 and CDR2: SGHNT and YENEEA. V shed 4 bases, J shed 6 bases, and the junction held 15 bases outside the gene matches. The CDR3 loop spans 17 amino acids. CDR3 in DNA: TGTGCCAGCAGCTCCTCCTTCGAAGCGGGGGATGCGGATACGCAGTATTTT. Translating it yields CASSSSFEAGDADTQYF.

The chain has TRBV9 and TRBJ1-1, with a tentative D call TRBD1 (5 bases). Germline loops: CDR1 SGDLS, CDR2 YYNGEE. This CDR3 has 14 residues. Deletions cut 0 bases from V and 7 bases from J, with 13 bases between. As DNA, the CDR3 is TGTGCCAGCAGCGTAGGCCCAGGGAACGGTGAAGCTTTCTTT. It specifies CASSVGPGNGEAFF.

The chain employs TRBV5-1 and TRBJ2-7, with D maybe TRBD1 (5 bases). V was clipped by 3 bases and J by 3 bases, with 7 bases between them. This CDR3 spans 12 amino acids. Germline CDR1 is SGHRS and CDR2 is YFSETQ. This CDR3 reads CASSYQGYEQYF. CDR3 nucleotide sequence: TGCGCCAGCAGCTACCAGGGCTACGAGCAGTACTTC.

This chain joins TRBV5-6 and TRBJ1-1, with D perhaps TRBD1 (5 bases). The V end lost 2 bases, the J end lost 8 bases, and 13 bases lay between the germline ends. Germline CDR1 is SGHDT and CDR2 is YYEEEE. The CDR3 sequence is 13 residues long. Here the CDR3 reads CASSFYGGREAFF. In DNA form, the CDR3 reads TGTGCCAGCAGCTTCTATGGGGGGAGGGAAGCTTTCTTT. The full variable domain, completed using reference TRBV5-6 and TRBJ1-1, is DAGVTQSPTHLIKTRGQQVTLRCSPKSGHDTVSWYQQALGQGPQFIFQYYEEEERQRGNFPDRFSGHQFPNYSSELNVNALLLGDSALYLCASSFYGGREAFFGQGTRLTVV.

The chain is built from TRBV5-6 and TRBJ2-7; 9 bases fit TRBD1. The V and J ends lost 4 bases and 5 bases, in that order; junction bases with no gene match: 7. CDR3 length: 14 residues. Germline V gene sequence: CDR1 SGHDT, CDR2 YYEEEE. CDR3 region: CASSGGTGSHEQYF. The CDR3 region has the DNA TGTGCCAGCAGCGGCGGGACAGGGTCCCACGAGCAGTACTTC.

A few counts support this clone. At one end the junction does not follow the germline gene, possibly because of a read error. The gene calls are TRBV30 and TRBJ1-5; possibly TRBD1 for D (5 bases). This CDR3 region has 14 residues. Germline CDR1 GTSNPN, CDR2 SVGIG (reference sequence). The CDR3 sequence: CAWSVGEGNQPQHF. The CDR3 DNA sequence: TGTGCCTGGAGTGTAGGGGAGGGCAACCAGCCCCAGCATTTT.

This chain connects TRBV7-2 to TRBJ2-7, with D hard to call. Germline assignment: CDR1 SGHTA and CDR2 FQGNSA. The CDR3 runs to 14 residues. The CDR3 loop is CAVRSPVPSNEQYF. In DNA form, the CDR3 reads TGTGCGGTACGTTCGCCGGTCCCAAGTAACGAGCAGTACTTC.

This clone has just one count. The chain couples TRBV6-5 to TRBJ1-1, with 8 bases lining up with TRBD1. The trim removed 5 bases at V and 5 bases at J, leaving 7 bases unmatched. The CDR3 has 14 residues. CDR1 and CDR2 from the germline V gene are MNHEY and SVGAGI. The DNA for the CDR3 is TGTGCCAGCAGTCCAGGACAGGGACGAACTGAAGCTTTCTTT. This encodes CASSPGQGRTEAFF.

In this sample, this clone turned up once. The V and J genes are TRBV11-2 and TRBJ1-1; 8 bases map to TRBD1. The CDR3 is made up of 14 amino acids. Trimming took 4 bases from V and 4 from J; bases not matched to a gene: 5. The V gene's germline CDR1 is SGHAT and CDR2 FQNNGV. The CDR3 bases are TGTGCCAGCAGCTGGACAGGGCTGGGCACTGAAGCTTTCTTT. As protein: CASSWTGLGTEAFF.

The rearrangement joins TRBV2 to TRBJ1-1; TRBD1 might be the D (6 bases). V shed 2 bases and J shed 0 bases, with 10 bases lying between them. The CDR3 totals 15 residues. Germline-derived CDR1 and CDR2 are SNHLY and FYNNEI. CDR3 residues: CASSEIGQMNTEAFF. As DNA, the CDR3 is TGTGCCAGCAGTGAAATCGGACAGATGAACACTGAAGCTTTCTTT.

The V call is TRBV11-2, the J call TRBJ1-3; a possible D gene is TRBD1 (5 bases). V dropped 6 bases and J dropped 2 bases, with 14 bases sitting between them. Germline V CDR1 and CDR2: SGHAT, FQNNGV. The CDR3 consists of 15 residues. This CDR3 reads CASRTGGRAGNTIYF. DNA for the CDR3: TGTGCCAGCAGAACCGGGGGGAGGGCTGGAAACACCATATATTTT.

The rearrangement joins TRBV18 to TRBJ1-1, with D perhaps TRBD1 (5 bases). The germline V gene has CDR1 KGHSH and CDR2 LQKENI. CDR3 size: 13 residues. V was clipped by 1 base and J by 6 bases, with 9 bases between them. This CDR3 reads CASSPQGQSEAFF. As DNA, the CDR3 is TGTGCCAGCTCACCACAGGGGCAATCTGAAGCTTTCTTT.

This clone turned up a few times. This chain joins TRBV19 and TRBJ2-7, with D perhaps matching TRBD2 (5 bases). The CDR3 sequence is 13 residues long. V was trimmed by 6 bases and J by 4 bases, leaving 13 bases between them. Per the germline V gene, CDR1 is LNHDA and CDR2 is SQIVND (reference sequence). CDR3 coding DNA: TGTGCCAGTAGGCCGCGGACGGGGTACGAGCAGTACTTC. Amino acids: CASRPRTGYEQYF.

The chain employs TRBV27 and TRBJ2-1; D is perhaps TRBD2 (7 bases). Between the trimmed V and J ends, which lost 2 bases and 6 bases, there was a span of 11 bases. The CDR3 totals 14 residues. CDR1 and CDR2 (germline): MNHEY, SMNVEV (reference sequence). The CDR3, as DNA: TGTGCCAGCAGTTTAGGGGGGGGGCCCAATGAGCAGTTCTTC. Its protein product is CASSLGGGPNEQFF.

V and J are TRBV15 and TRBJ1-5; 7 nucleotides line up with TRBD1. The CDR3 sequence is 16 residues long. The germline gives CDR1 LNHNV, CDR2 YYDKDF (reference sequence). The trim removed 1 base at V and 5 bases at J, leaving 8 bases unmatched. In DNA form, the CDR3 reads TGTGCCACCAGCAGAGGAAAGACAGGGAGTCATCAGCCCCAGCATTTT. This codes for CATSRGKTGSHQPQHF. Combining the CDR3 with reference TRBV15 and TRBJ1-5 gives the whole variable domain DAMVIQNPRYQVTQFGKPVTLSCSQTLNHNVMYWYQQKSSQAPKLLFHYYDKDFNNEADTPDNFQSRRPNTSFCFLDIRSPGLGDTAMYLCATSRGKTGSHQPQHFGDGTRLSIL.

In DNA form, the CDR3 reads TGTGCCAGTAACACCCCGGGAAAGAACACCGGGGAGCTGTTTTTT. It specifies CASNTPGKNTGELFF. The chain employs TRBV19 and TRBJ2-2; D possibly corresponds to TRBD2 (5 bases). This CDR3 has 15 residues. The V end was cut by 7 bases, the J end by 1 base, with 13 bases between. Germline CDR1 and CDR2: LNHDA and SQIVND (reference sequence).

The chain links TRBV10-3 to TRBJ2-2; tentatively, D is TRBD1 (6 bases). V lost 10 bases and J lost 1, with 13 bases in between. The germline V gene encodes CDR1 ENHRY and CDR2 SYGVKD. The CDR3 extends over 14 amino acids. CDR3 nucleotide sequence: TGTGCCACCCGGACAGAGAAGAACACCGGGGAGCTGTTTTTT. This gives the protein CATRTEKNTGELFF.

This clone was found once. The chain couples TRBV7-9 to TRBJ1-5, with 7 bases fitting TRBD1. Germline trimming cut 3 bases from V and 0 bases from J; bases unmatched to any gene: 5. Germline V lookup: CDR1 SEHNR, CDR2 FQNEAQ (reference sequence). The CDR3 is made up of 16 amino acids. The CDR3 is CASSLGQGDSNQPQHF. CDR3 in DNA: TGTGCCAGCAGCTTGGGGCAGGGGGATAGCAATCAGCCCCAGCATTTT.

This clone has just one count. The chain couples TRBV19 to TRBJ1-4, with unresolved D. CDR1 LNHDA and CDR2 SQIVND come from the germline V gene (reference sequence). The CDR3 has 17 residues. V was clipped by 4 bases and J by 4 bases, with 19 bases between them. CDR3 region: CASSTRPGREDNEKLFF. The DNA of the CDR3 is TGTGCCAGTAGTACCCGGCCAGGACGGGAGGATAATGAAAAACTGTTTTTT.